The clone carrying this T cell receptor (beta chain) appeared a single time. Its matching antigen is unknown. Template material for TCR beta VDJ and CDR3 profiling consisted of genomic DNA. MiXCR, run by TCRdb on the reads, gives a single entry per CDR3 protein. The table has 200,000 or so distinct CDR3 sequences, around 65% seen once. The sample comes from a study of CD8+CD57+ T cells in acquired aplastic anemia. Study in general: Sorting CD4+ and CD8+ cells gave DNA averaging roughly 3.2 ug.

CDR3 length: 14 residues. Germline trimming cut 3 bases from V and 4 bases from J; bases unmatched to any gene: 6. Per germline, CDR1 MNHEY and CDR2 SVGAGI. Notes on the study in general: In common between the patients and the controls were approximately 28 CD8+ CDR3 sequences. CD8+ Simpson's diversity showed no significant patient-control difference.

The sample comprised sorted CD4+, CD8+, or CD8+CD57+ T cells (not recorded which) from PBMCs. The chain carries TRBV6-5 and TRBJ2-7; the match to TRBD1 covers 7 bases. The TCR was taken from a human donor with severe aplastic anemia or a healthy control (not recorded which). The CDR3 DNA is TGTGCCAGCAGTTATGAACAGGGGAGATACGAGCAGTACTTC. Translating gives CASSYEQGRYEQYF.